A selection of T cell receptor beta chains follows, all from one sample in a study of blood T cell repertoires in COVID-19. This table comes from immunoSEQ multiplex PCR, and its TCRdb copy is limited to in-frame clones, with some not included. The sample includes fewer than 100,000 clones, about 85% of them seen just once. The sequencing input was peripheral blood. These receptor sequences come from a man aged 60 to 69 with acute or convalescent COVID-19. Each CDR3 is given without its conserved first and last residue. The order of the fields is clone size, CDR3 length, D gene, J gene, V gene, CDR3 protein. D genes are given only for firm matches. The size field is filled for only some rows; it gives once, few, many or a size class.

NA,12,NA,TRBJ2-1,TRBV4-1,ASSQGRENNEQF
few,11,TRBD1,TRBJ2-7,TRBV11-2,ASSLSGGYEQY
NA,13,TRBD1,TRBJ1-5,TRBV7-2,ASSLAGTGDQPQH
NA,14,TRBD1,TRBJ1-3,TRBV7-2,ASSLVSRGLGNTIY
NA,12,NA,TRBJ2-6,TRBV29-1,SVKGSSGANVLT
NA,13,NA,TRBJ2-1,TRBV5-1,ASGAYAYGNNEQF
few,13,NA,TRBJ1-3,TRBV6-2/TRBV6-3,ASSYSEHSGNTIY
few,17,TRBD2,TRBJ2-7,TRBV14,ASSQEGKMQSGRVNEQY
NA,13,NA,TRBJ1-1,TRBV27,ASSFRAEMNTEAF
few,13,TRBD2,TRBJ2-7,TRBV30,ASGVAGIWGGEQY
NA,13,TRBD2,TRBJ2-3,TRBV7-2,ASSTPSGSTDTQY
NA,12,NA,TRBJ1-2,TRBV6-5,ASRANPEGYGYT
NA,12,NA,TRBJ1-2,TRBV6-6,ASRPGAVSIGYT
NA,13,NA,TRBJ2-7,TRBV4-2,ASSQGAGVTYEQY
NA,13,TRBD2,TRBJ2-5,TRBV19,ASSIPGRPIEIQY
once,12,TRBD1,TRBJ1-2,TRBV19,ASSVDRDGSGYT
once,13,TRBD2,TRBJ2-1,TRBV7-2,ASSLVRGGLDEQF
NA,13,NA,TRBJ2-3,TRBV2,ASSDARGSTDTQY
NA,13,TRBD1,TRBJ1-4,TRBV4-3,ASSQERDRFEKLF
NA,11,TRBD1,TRBJ2-2,TRBV30,AWSTGGPGELF
NA,15,TRBD2,TRBJ2-1,TRBV9,ASSVDPAGGLQNEQF
NA,12,NA,TRBJ2-7,TRBV5-4,ASSLSPRAAEQY
NA,13,TRBD2,TRBJ2-3,TRBV5-1,ASRASGGPGDTQY
NA,12,TRBD1,TRBJ2-3,TRBV5-4,ASSITGTVGTQY
NA,12,NA,TRBJ2-5,TRBV5-1,ASSLEGFGETQY
once,14,TRBD2,TRBJ2-2,TRBV9,ASSAQTSRNTGELF
NA,13,NA,TRBJ1-4,TRBV7-9,ASSLAAQINEKLF
NA,12,NA,TRBJ2-2,TRBV4-3,ASSQDGRYGELF
NA,11,TRBD1,TRBJ2-7,TRBV27,ASSRITGEEQY
once,17,TRBD2,TRBJ2-1,TRBV7-2,ASSLPQGLAGGHYNEQF
few,10,NA,TRBJ1-4,TRBV3-1/TRBV3-2,ASSQNGEKLF
once,12,TRBD1,TRBJ2-1,TRBV5-1,ASSGGQGDNEQF
NA,14,TRBD2,TRBJ2-6,TRBV6-5,ASSYKRGSGANVLT
NA,12,NA,TRBJ2-7,TRBV30,AWSGYPRSYEQY
NA,12,NA,TRBJ2-5,TRBV6-6,ASSLRQIGETQY
once,17,TRBD1,TRBJ2-1,TRBV7-2,ASSSGTGSEGGSYNEQF
few,11,NA,TRBJ1-1,TRBV11-2,ASSLDRNTEAF
NA,11,TRBD2,TRBJ2-1,TRBV25-1,ASRGRGYNEQF
NA,13,NA,TRBJ1-1,TRBV9,ASSVAAGVNTEAF